Listed below are T cell receptor beta chains from one sample, sequenced in a study of radiotherapy plus CTLA-4 blockade in lung cancer. The assay was immunoSEQ multiplex PCR, and TCRdb's table has in-frame clones only and misses some. The data show around 110,000 clones, around 90% seen once. Specimen: peripheral blood, collected from a patient treated with radiotherapy plus ipilimumab. The origin of the receptors is a human donor with non-small cell lung cancer that progressed on radiotherapy plus ipilimumab. Each CDR3 is given without its conserved first and last residue. The order of the fields is V gene, CDR3 protein.

V: TRBV5-1; CDR3: ASSLDRVGETQY
V: TRBV29-1; CDR3: SVTRQGTGELF
V: TRBV10-3; CDR3: AISDREGQVGQY
V: TRBV6-1; CDR3: ASTWREAYNEQF
V: TRBV30; CDR3: AWSAGTGVAEAF
V: TRBV6-5; CDR3: ASSGTSGNTIY
V: TRBV5-1; CDR3: ASSLGGLGNQPQH
V: TRBV2; CDR3: ASSQATDTQY
V: TRBV2; CDR3: ASQGPEAF
V: TRBV19; CDR3: ASSARGVGELF
V: TRBV2; CDR3: ASEEILNTEAF
V: TRBV11-2; CDR3: ASSLMIGAAQETQY
V: TRBV9; CDR3: ASSRDRGRSEEKLF